These 4 T cell receptor beta chains share one sample of origin, sequenced in a study of vaccination and CD4 T cells after COVID-19. For these receptors, no antigen is known. Treatment reported: roughly 10-day PBMC culture with coronavirus spike peptide pools or control peptides (ViraFEST assay). Sequenced with the Oncomine TCR Beta short-read assay was DNA taken from cultured CD4+ T cells. MiXCR, run by TCRdb on the PCR reads, gives a single entry per CDR3 protein. The data show roughly 14,000 distinct CDR3 sequences, around 48% seen once. The sample comprised CD4+ T cells from blood, cultured in vitro. Source of these receptors: a human donor who had recovered from COVID-19.

The chain links TRBV4-3 to TRBJ2-2; 7 nucleotides match TRBD2. In germline, CDR1 is LGHNA, CDR2 YSLEER. The CDR3 runs 18 residues. V shed 0 bases and J 4 bases; nucleotides not matched to a gene: 11. The CDR3 region has the DNA TGCGCCAGCAGCCAAGATCGGACTAGATGGGAAGGCACCGGGGAGCTGTTTTTT. This codes for CASSQDRTRWEGTGELFF.

This clonotype was found a few times. This chain joins TRBV20-1 and TRBJ2-3; D is unclear. CDR3 length equals 14 residues. Germline lookup yields CDR1 DFQATT and CDR2 SNEGSKA (reference sequence). V shed 0 bases and J shed 1 base, with 8 bases lying between them. CDR3 loop: CSARDIGGTDTQYF. CDR3 in DNA: TGCAGTGCTAGAGATATCGGCGGCACAGATACGCAGTATTTT.

This clonotype was seen a handful of times. The chain has TRBV7-8 and TRBJ2-7, with TRBD1 matching 10 bases. The CDR3 loop spans 15 amino acids. Germline lookup yields CDR1 SGHVS and CDR2 FQNEAQ. After removal of 5 bases from V and 3 bases from J, the junction contained 7 bases not matched to a gene. This CDR3 reads CASSARDRGGYEQYF. CDR3 sequence (DNA): TGTGCCAGCAGCGCCCGGGACAGGGGAGGCTACGAGCAGTACTTC.

CDR3 protein: CASRTTSGFAYEQYF. Here the CDR3 DNA reads TGTGCCAGCAGGACGACTAGCGGGTTCGCCTACGAGCAGTACTTC. This chain uses TRBV6-1 with TRBJ2-7; 10 positions agree with TRBD2. Germline V lookup: CDR1 MNHNS, CDR2 SASEGT. The CDR3 totals 15 residues. Trimming took 6 bases from V and 2 from J; bases not matched to a gene: 7.